This T cell receptor (beta chain) was recorded in a study of cytomegalovirus exposure and HLA in healthy donors. Looking at the study overall: An analysis done earlier identified about 100 million unique TCR beta sequences from about 179 million T cells. General study points: The analysis excluded some indistinguishable V segments, including TRBV6-2 and TRBV6-3.

About this clone itself: Its antigen is not known.

This CDR3 spans 15 amino acids. CDR1 SNHLY and CDR2 FYNNEI come from the germline V gene. The V gene end was trimmed by 10 bases and the J gene end by 1 base; junction bases not matched to a gene: 12. The PCR used 60 Vbeta and 13 Jbeta primers. Sequencing was performed with immunoSEQ multiplex PCR; in TCRdb, only in-frame clones are kept and a portion is missing. Found here are 200,000 to 250,000 clones, around 79% of them singletons; the top ten hold 0.2% to 0.25%. Source material: PBMCs. The chain is built from TRBV2 and TRBJ2-5, with TRBD2 matching over 7 bases. The sequence was collected from a girl aged 2 to 9 in good health and CMV-seronegative. The CDR3 region is CATESYAGVQETQYF. In DNA, the CDR3 is TGTGCCACCGAGTCTTATGCGGGGGTCCAAGAGACCCAGTACTTC.